These T cell receptor beta chains were read from a single sample in a study of beta chain features in type 1 diabetes. Clones were read by immunoSEQ multiplex PCR, and TCRdb kept only the in-frame ones, dropping some. Seen here are about 160,000 clones, 7.8% observed once, and the top ten hold about 1%. Sequencing used central memory CD4+ T cells from blood. Receptors were obtained from a woman aged 40-49 years with type 1 diabetes. Each CDR3 is given with its conserved first and last residue. Fields, in order: J gene, V gene, clone size, D gene, CDR3 protein, CDR3 DNA. A D gene is named only where the DNA matches it firmly. Some rows have no size entry. The others give once, few or many, or a class for an expanded clone.

J: TRBJ1-1
V: TRBV30
size: NA
D: NA
CDR3: CAWSVGQKAFF
DNA: TGTGCCTGGAGTGTAGGACAGAAAGCTTTCTTT

J: TRBJ2-1
V: TRBV28
size: NA
D: TRBD2
CDR3: CASRPPSGPYNEQFF
DNA: TGTGCCAGCAGGCCCCCTAGCGGACCCTACAATGAGCAGTTCTTC

J: TRBJ2-7
V: TRBV10-3
size: NA
D: NA
CDR3: CAISEQHYEQYF
DNA: TGTGCCATCAGTGAGCAACACTACGAGCAGTACTTC

J: TRBJ1-4
V: TRBV25-1
size: few
D: NA
CDR3: CASSARGGTNEKLFF
DNA: TGTGCCAGCAGTGCTAGAGGGGGAACTAATGAAAAACTGTTTTTT

J: TRBJ2-1
V: TRBV5-1
size: few
D: TRBD1
CDR3: CASSPGTGVEQFF
DNA: TGCGCCAGCAGCCCCGGGACAGGGGTTGAGCAGTTCTTC

J: TRBJ1-2
V: TRBV18
size: few
D: NA
CDR3: CASSPERALHNYGYTF
DNA: TGTGCCAGCTCACCAGAGAGGGCCCTTCATAACTATGGCTACACCTTC

J: TRBJ1-1
V: TRBV30
size: few
D: NA
CDR3: CACIRTSEAFF
DNA: TGTGCCTGCATTAGGACATCCGAAGCTTTCTTT

J: TRBJ2-4
V: TRBV30
size: few
D: NA
CDR3: CAWSAQNPQGRIQYF
DNA: TGTGCCTGGAGTGCCCAAAACCCCCAGGGAAGGATTCAGTACTTC

J: TRBJ1-1
V: TRBV19
size: NA
D: NA
CDR3: CASRPGNTEAFF
DNA: TGTGCCAGTCGTCCGGGGAACACTGAAGCTTTCTTT

J: TRBJ2-5
V: TRBV5-6
size: many
D: TRBD2
CDR3: CASSSSGRSETQYF
DNA: TGTGCCAGCAGCTCTAGCGGGAGATCAGAGACCCAGTACTTC

J: TRBJ2-3
V: TRBV6-5
size: NA
D: NA
CDR3: CASSQQGGGSDTQYF
DNA: TGTGCCAGCAGTCAACAGGGAGGGGGGTCAGATACGCAGTATTTT

J: TRBJ2-1
V: TRBV9
size: NA
D: NA
CDR3: CASSVGGGPFSYNEQFF
DNA: TGTGCCAGCAGCGTGGGAGGGGGGCCCTTCTCCTACAATGAGCAGTTCTTC

J: TRBJ2-5
V: TRBV28
size: few
D: NA
CDR3: CASGKGGAGGVETQYF
DNA: TGTGCCAGCGGGAAAGGCGGGGCAGGAGGCGTGGAGACCCAGTACTTC

J: TRBJ1-2
V: TRBV7-3
size: many
D: TRBD1
CDR3: CASSLGTDSYGYTF
DNA: TGTGCCAGCAGCTTAGGGACAGATTCCTATGGCTACACCTTC

J: TRBJ1-4
V: TRBV2
size: NA
D: TRBD1
CDR3: CASIFSPGQGGEKLFF
DNA: TGTGCCAGCATTTTCTCCCCGGGACAGGGAGGCGAAAAACTGTTTTTT

J: TRBJ2-2
V: TRBV6-4
size: few
D: NA
CDR3: CASQQGMGTGELFF
DNA: TGTGCCAGCCAACAGGGAATGGGCACCGGGGAGCTGTTTTTT

J: TRBJ2-5
V: TRBV14
size: many
D: NA
CDR3: CASSQGNRDGRETQYF
DNA: TGTGCCAGCAGCCAGGGAAACAGGGACGGTCGGGAGACCCAGTACTTC

J: TRBJ1-2
V: TRBV11-2
size: NA
D: NA
CDR3: CASSFGRGYGYTF
DNA: TGTGCCAGCAGCTTCGGCAGGGGTTATGGCTACACCTTC

J: TRBJ1-1
V: TRBV29-1
size: NA
D: TRBD1
CDR3: CSARTGYTEAFF
DNA: TGCAGCGCCCGGACAGGGTACACTGAAGCTTTCTTT

J: TRBJ1-2
V: TRBV7-8
size: NA
D: NA
CDR3: CASSLGEGLRGYTF
DNA: TGTGCCAGCAGCTTAGGGGAAGGACTTAGGGGCTACACCTTC

J: TRBJ1-1
V: TRBV7-2
size: many
D: NA
CDR3: CASSKQGPEAFF
DNA: TGTGCCAGCAGCAAACAGGGACCTGAAGCTTTCTTT

J: TRBJ2-1
V: TRBV2
size: few
D: TRBD2
CDR3: CASGSGSSNEQFF
DNA: TGTGCCAGCGGTAGCGGGAGTAGCAATGAGCAGTTCTTC

J: TRBJ2-7
V: TRBV7-3
size: few
D: TRBD1
CDR3: CASSYGQGGEQYF
DNA: TGTGCCAGCAGCTATGGACAGGGCGGCGAGCAGTACTTC

J: TRBJ1-2
V: TRBV19
size: few
D: TRBD1
CDR3: CASTQDREGGYTF
DNA: TGTGCCAGTACCCAGGACAGGGAAGGAGGCTACACCTTC

J: TRBJ2-5
V: TRBV7-2
size: few
D: NA
CDR3: CASSLVMGAAETQYF
DNA: TGTGCCAGCAGCTTAGTCATGGGGGCCGCGGAGACCCAGTACTTC

J: TRBJ2-1
V: TRBV9
size: NA
D: NA
CDR3: CASSAAGAPYNEQFF
DNA: TGTGCCAGCAGCGCCGCGGGGGCCCCATACAATGAGCAGTTCTTC

J: TRBJ1-5
V: TRBV5-6
size: NA
D: NA
CDR3: CASSSPIRGHSNQPQHF
DNA: TGTGCCAGCAGCTCCCCAATTCGGGGACACAGCAATCAGCCCCAGCATTTT

J: TRBJ2-1
V: TRBV9
size: few
D: TRBD2
CDR3: CASSPTSVSSYNEQFF
DNA: TGTGCCAGCAGCCCTACTAGCGTTTCCTCCTACAATGAGCAGTTCTTC

J: TRBJ1-2
V: TRBV7-3
size: few
D: TRBD1
CDR3: CASSPTDRGRNYGYTF
DNA: TGTGCCAGCAGCCCCACGGACAGGGGGCGAAACTATGGCTACACCTTC